Below are 2 T cell receptor beta chains sequenced from a single sample in a study of shared clonotypes between healthy human individuals. Method: immunoSEQ multiplex PCR; TCRdb's copy keeps in-frame clones and lacks some. Of approximately 810,000 clones in the sample, 80% to 95% were seen once. Naive CD8 cells lacked CD45RO and underwent positive selection for CCR7, leaving out terminally differentiated effector memory CD45RA+ cells. Sequencing used naive CD8+ T cells sorted from blood. The receptors were gathered from a man younger than 45 in good health.

The V gene is TRBV27, the J gene TRBJ2-7; D is perhaps TRBD2 (6 bases). The CDR3 runs to 14 residues. Looked up from germline, CDR1 is MNHEY and CDR2 is SMNVEV (reference sequence). Trimming cost V 4 bases and J 1 base, with 11 bases left between them. The CDR3 DNA follows: TGTGCCAGCAGTTGGGGAGGCGGTTCCTACGAGCAGTACTTC. Its translation: CASSWGGGSYEQYF.

This clone occurred once. The chain's CDR3 is CASSLDGGQTQYF. Written as DNA, the CDR3 is TGTGCCAGCAGCTTAGATGGAGGGCAGACCCAGTACTTC. V gene TRBV11-2 combines with J gene TRBJ2-5, with a weak D call TRBD2 (6 bases). Germline CDR1 is SGHAT and CDR2 is FQNNGV. Deletions cut 0 bases from V and 6 bases from J, with 8 bases between. The CDR3 contains 13 residues.